This T cell receptor (beta chain) was sequenced in a study of blood T cell repertoires in COVID-19. There are a few counts of this clone. The method was immunoSEQ multiplex PCR; TCRdb's version includes in-frame clones alone and lacks a portion of them. The sample has 120,000 to 150,000 clones, more than 75% seen once. J gave up 4 bases and V 0 bases, and 11 bases lay outside the gene matches. This CDR3 is 19 amino acids long. In germline, CDR1 is MNHEY, CDR2 SVGEGT. The V and J genes are TRBV6-2 or TRBV6-3 and TRBJ1-6, with 8 bases matching TRBD1. The clonotype comes from a man in his sixties with active or convalescent COVID-19. The sample comprised peripheral blood. The DNA for the CDR3 is TGTGCCAGCAGTTACTCGAGACGAGCAGGGGGCGCTTATAATTCACCCCTCCACTTT. It codes for CASSYSRRAGGAYNSPLHF.